This T cell receptor beta chain was sequenced during a study of OX40 agonist ivuxolimab in advanced cancers. Study-wide background: Ivuxolimab, which is an agonistic anti-OX40 (CD134) antibody, was administered to the patients.

Comments on this clone: Its antigen is not identified.

Trimming pared 0 bases from V and 7 bases from J, leaving 19 bases between. Germline CDR1 and CDR2: MNHEY and SVGAGI. The CDR3 spans 16 residues. TCRdb's table, derived via immunoSEQ multiplex PCR, lists solely in-frame clones and lacks some. This repertoire shows approximately 74,000 clones, roughly 92% found once; its top ten account for 0.3%. Cycle 7 day 1, cycle 4 day 1, and baseline were the timepoints at which blood was sampled. Broader study findings: More expanded clones were found, on average, in CD8+ than in CD4+ T cells. At doses 0.1 to 3.0 mg/kg, CD4+ and CD8+ clones expanded.

This clonotype was obtained from an adult with an advanced solid tumor such as melanoma, head and neck, liver or kidney cancer. The source was CD4+ or CD8+ T cells sorted from blood, collected in a trial of the OX40 agonist ivuxolimab. The chain combines TRBV6-5 with TRBJ2-7; D might be TRBD2 (5 bases). The CDR3 here is CASSYSTGNPVGEQYF. CDR3 sequence (DNA): TGTGCCAGCAGTTACTCCACCGGGAACCCGGTTGGGGAGCAGTACTTC.